This T cell receptor (beta chain) was captured in a study of cytomegalovirus exposure and HLA in healthy donors. As for this clone: Its antigen is not identified.

Study-level results: Earlier analysis looked at TCR beta V segments, and most were productive about 90% or about 30% of the time. In vitro confirmation showed a few CMV-associated chains to be CMV antigen specific. Because they were indistinguishable, some V segments, including TRBV6-2 and TRBV6-3, were excluded.

Both 60 Vbeta primers and 13 Jbeta primers went into the PCR. Data came from immunoSEQ multiplex PCR; TCRdb stores just in-frame clones and leaves some out. This sample carries about 120,000 clones, about four fifths of them seen once, and the ten largest clones take around 4.3%. The germline CDR1 and CDR2 sequences are SGHDT and YYEEEE. This CDR3 has 17 amino acids. J was trimmed by 2 bases and V by 0 bases; bases with no gene match: 7. Sequencing was done on a sample of PBMCs. This clonotype was obtained from a man aged 25 to 40 in good health and CMV-seropositive. This chain uses TRBV5-6 with TRBJ2-1, with 8 bases lining up with TRBD1. CDR3 bases: TGTGCCAGCAGCTTGGCCACAGGGGGGCGCCCCTACAATGAGCAGTTCTTC. This gives the protein CASSLATGGRPYNEQFF.